The entry below gives a single T cell receptor beta chain sequence along with its context. Its binding antigen is unknown. Base qualities are missing; no much larger clone stands one base away. This entry belongs to a study of cytomegalovirus exposure and HLA in healthy donors (dated by TCRdb to between 2016 and 2019). About the study as a whole: According to an earlier analysis of around 600 of the donors, roughly 180 million T cells yielded approximately 120 million unique TCR beta sequences and 276 Gb of sequence data. Several DR-DQ haplotypes were treated as single units for association and clustering because of strong linkage in the cohort. Genome-wide SNP genotypes for about 55% of the roughly 670 donors were used in a later genetic analysis, which treated that subset as a discovery cohort. In the later analysis, no new phenotypic data were used to find candidate immune exposures; instead, reliance was placed on TCR beta sequences and their occurrence across donors. Every repertoire in the discovery cohort had been generated on one and the same sequencing platform. The genetic ancestry cluster associated with self-reported Caucasian donors included around 76% of the roughly 400 genotyped donors. On average, 235,054 unique TCR beta nucleotide sequences were sequenced per donor among 398 genotyped donors of the cohort, with 15% to 20% of those sequences being non-productive. The aim of the study was to test whether cataloging public T cell receptors could identify signatures of past pathogen exposure. Along with the approximately 620-subject first cohort, a separate validation cohort of roughly 110 different subjects was used. The T cell repertoires of 666 subjects were profiled by immunosequencing and related to cytomegalovirus serostatus. High-throughput TCR immunosequencing, statistical association of individual TCRs with disease status, and machine learning were combined to predict cytomegalovirus infection status. HLA typing covered class I and class II loci at four-digit resolution. An early release covering over 500 HLA-typed donors comprised around 300 gigabases of sequencing data and around 85 million unique TCR sequences. To decide whether each TCR beta V gene segment behaved as functional or pseudogenic, an earlier analysis of 587 of the donors relied on high-throughput TCR beta sequencing. Typing coverage differed by locus: A, B, C, DRB1 and DQB1 were typed in about 629-630 donors, DQA1 in 522, DPA1 in 600 to 610, and DPB1 in just under 490. Alongside the repertoire data, information on donor age, sex, ethnicity and CMV serostatus was compiled. To study patterns of TCR occurrence, a later analysis re-analyzed previously published TCR beta repertoires from more than 550 donors and added high-resolution HLA genotyping.

Libraries came from the immunoSEQ multiplex PCR assay. For the multiplex PCR, a mixture combining 60 forward primers for TCR Vbeta segments and 13 reverse primers for TCR Jbeta segments was used. The CDR3 region of rearranged TCR beta genes was amplified from genomic DNA by a multiplex PCR assay. On the Illumina HiSeq System, the amplified TCR beta libraries were sequenced as 87-base-pair reads. In the authors' own workflow: A later analysis counted about 80 million unique TCR beta chains across the roughly 700 repertoires, and around 9.9 million of these chains were shared by at least two donors. Raw reads were error-corrected and collapsed into unique sequences by a nearest-neighbor algorithm in which closely related sequences were merged to remove PCR and sequencing errors. Alignment of CDR3 sequences to IMGT reference sequences was used to assign V, D and J gene segments. Each retained sequence needed at least a six-nucleotide match to both a V gene segment and a J gene segment. A rearrangement counted as productive if the CDR3 had no stop codons and remained in frame with V and J, and every other rearrangement counted as non-productive. CDR3 was defined according to IMGT convention as the region running from the second conserved V-encoded cysteine to the conserved J-encoded phenylalanine. Sequences without an unambiguous match to a single V gene segment were excluded from the earlier analysis of approximately 600 of the donors. An earlier analysis of 500 to 700 of the donors classified V segments as functional when productive rearrangements were above 56.7% and as segregating when the standard deviation between donors was above 5%. A statistical classification framework was developed to diagnose cytomegalovirus status using the catalog of TCR beta chain sequences. V and J gene assignment, in a later analysis, came from comparing TCR nucleotide sequences with IMGT/GENE-DB human TR gene sequences. In a later analysis, CDR3 sequences and most-parsimonious VDJ recombination scenarios were assigned using the TCRdist pipeline. In a later analysis, each TCR beta chain was defined by its CDR3 amino acid sequence together with its V-gene family, and reads lacking a unique V-gene family were excluded. As a way to deal with suspected cross-contamination and a sequencing artifact, a later analysis dropped roughly 600 nucleotide sequences that were highly shared and had low generation probability. In a later analysis, a clonal expansion index for each public chain was calculated from normalized within-repertoire ranks of inferred template counts. A later analysis computed generation probabilities with a VDJ recombination model fitted to out-of-frame rearrangements, and checked the results against IGoR. A later analysis scored TCR-TCR, TCR-HLA and TCR-CMV co-occurrence with hypergeometric tests, applying a repertoire-size bias correction to TCR pairs. To estimate false discovery rates, a later analysis permuted the HLA or CMV assignments 20 times. In a later analysis, co-occurring TCRs were grouped using DBSCAN, and TCRdist sequence similarity was added for clustering within HLA-allele-positive subsets. For co-occurrence clustering, repertoires with fewer than 30,000 or more than 120,000 public chains were excluded, along with about five repertoires with anomalous nucleotide sharing. TCRdb limited this immuneACCESS table to in-frame rearrangements with V and J called. A share of clones is missing; checked studies link under half to unresolved V genes, and the rest is unexplained. V and J calls plus clone size are reproduced from that table; the DNA served to infer D and trimming. The sample profile shows roughly 200,000 clones; 60% to 85% of them were found once. The ten largest clones add up to around 1.6% of the sample.

V ends up 5 bases short and J 7 bases short, with an unmatched junction base count of 2. The germline V gene (reference sequence) specifies SEHNR as CDR1 and FQNEAQ as CDR2. The cysteine opens and the phenylalanine closes a CDR3 of 12 amino acids. The kept DNA is CDR3 alone, 36 bases in frame from the first base. Broader findings and caveats from the paper: A cluster of highly shared sequence variants was judged likely to be a technical artifact of the sequencing pipeline. Specific HLA alleles were associated with 15,000 to 20,000 TCR beta sequences at a false discovery rate of 0.05 in a later analysis. This cohort had only TCR beta chains sequenced, and the lack of alpha or paired-chain data limited which features could be detected. Most TCR sequences were observed very rarely across donors, whereas some public TCRs were present in many individuals. An association between a missense DCLRE1C variant and V-gene and J-gene trimming of TCR beta chains was found in a later genetic analysis and replicated in an independent cohort. A later genetic analysis reported fewer N-insertions in productive TCRs among donors in an Asian-associated ancestry cluster than the roughly 700-donor mean. Because HLA typing was unavailable for some donors at each locus, only the typed subset was used in association tests. The presence/absence analyses assumed that sequencing depth was roughly uniform across donors, and that assumption may not be true. In the study, approximately 160 TCR beta chains were listed as associated with cytomegalovirus. A further reported finding was that TCR beta sequences accurately predicted the HLA-A and HLA-B alleles for most subjects in the first cohort. For the cohort, immune exposure information was limited to CMV serostatus. Linkage disequilibrium might explain the correlated functional status among segregating V segments, but an unknown experimental factor could not be excluded. Some IMGT-functional V segments, including TRBV6-2 and TRBV6-3, could not be distinguished by the 87-base-pair reads and were therefore excluded. In a later analysis, HLA-associated TCR beta chains showed more clonal expansion and lower generation probabilities than non-associated chains that were equally common. The classifier was reported to diagnose cytomegalovirus status with high specificity and sensitivity in both the original and validation cohorts. In an earlier analysis of over 550 of the donors, most TCR beta V segments were observed in productive rearrangements about 87% or about 30% of the time, broadly matching IMGT annotations. It was suggested by the authors that the approach could potentially be generalized to other disease states and immunological phenotypes. Because counts were too low, under 20 rarely observed V segments, including chromosome 9 orphons, were left out of the earlier analysis of 587 of the donors. A later analysis reported that several top co-occurrence clusters appeared linked to parvovirus B19, influenza, CMV and Epstein-Barr virus. In a later analysis, TCR association rates were found to vary across HLA loci, with the most associated TCRs seen for DRB1 alleles and the fewest for HLA-C alleles. When HLA alleles, especially DR and DQ, strongly co-occurred, attributing TCR associations to individual alleles was difficult. In vitro tests confirmed that a few of the cytomegalovirus-associated TCR beta chains recognize cytomegalovirus antigens. A later analysis found that most CMV-associated TCR beta chains appeared HLA-restricted, with HLA associations seemingly driven largely by CMV exposure.

The cohort was made up of about 610 healthy bone marrow donors. Cohort members were all nominally healthy when sampled, although unrecorded immune exposures were likely present. The donor tested CMV seropositive, placing the donor among the 250 to 300 seropositive members of the cohort. A peripheral blood sample was provided by each donor, and peripheral blood mononuclear cells were used for TCR beta sequencing. Genomic DNA extraction from the blood cell samples was performed with the Qiagen DNeasy Blood Extraction Kit. Recombination linked TRBV7-9 to TRBJ2-1; TRBD2 fits 7 bases in the junction. Sample: PBMCs. The sequence was obtained from a girl aged 5-17 years in good health and CMV-seropositive. The DNA is as follows: TGTGCCAGCAGCGGGGGACTAAATGAGCAGTTCTTC. The translation is CASSGGLNEQFF.